Listed below are T cell receptor beta chains from one sample, sequenced in a study of T-cell reconstitution after alpha-beta-depleted transplantation in children. TCRdb processed the PCR reads anew with MiXCR; each CDR3 protein has one entry. The sample contains about 870,000 distinct CDR3 sequences, around 17% of which appear only once. Sequencing used PBMCs, mostly from graft donor cells, obtained 360 days after TCRalphabeta/CD19-depleted stem cell transplant. These TCRs come from a male patient younger than 18 who had a stem cell transplant for acute lymphoblastic leukemia, so the T cells may come from the graft donor. The CDR3 runs from the conserved cysteine through the conserved F or W. A D gene is named only where the DNA matches it firmly. Some rows have no size entry. The others give once, few or many, or a class for an expanded clone.

>TRBJ2-7|.|TRBV2|TRBD1
CASRASGTGRYEQYF
TGTGCCAGCAGAGCATCCGGGACAGGACGCTACGAGCAGTACTTC
>TRBJ2-7|few|TRBV9|.
CASSVDPLPGLGSYEQYF
TGTGCCAGCAGCGTCGACCCCTTACCCGGGCTTGGGTCCTACGAGCAGTACTTC
>TRBJ2-7|few|TRBV2|.
CASSEWGSENYEQYF
TGTGCCAGCAGTGAGTGGGGCAGCGAGAACTACGAGCAGTACTTC
>TRBJ2-1|once|TRBV6-4|.
CASSPSGWVWHEQFF
TGTGCCAGCAGTCCCTCGGGTTGGGTATGGCATGAGCAGTTCTTC
>TRBJ2-1|.|TRBV11-1|.
CASSVLQGPGNEQFF
TGTGCCAGCAGCGTATTACAGGGCCCAGGGAATGAGCAGTTCTTC
>TRBJ2-1|once|TRBV4-1|.
CASSQGSSRGAYNEQFF
TGCGCCAGCAGCCAAGGATCTAGCCGGGGAGCCTACAATGAGCAGTTCTTC
>TRBJ2-1|few|TRBV14|.
CASSQGTVSYNEQFF
TGTGCCAGCAGCCAAGGGACAGTCTCCTACAATGAGCAGTTCTTC
>TRBJ2-7|.|TRBV5-5|TRBD2
CASSLVWTSPYEQYF
TGTGCCAGCAGCTTGGTTTGGACTAGTCCCTACGAGCAGTACTTC
>TRBJ2-7|.|TRBV7-6|.
CASSTGYGQYNEQYF
TGTGCCAGCAGCACAGGCTACGGACAGTACAACGAGCAGTACTTC
>TRBJ1-4|many|TRBV10-2|.
CASSESQGLATNEKLFF
TGCGCCAGCAGTGAAAGTCAGGGGCTTGCAACTAATGAAAAACTGTTTTTT
>TRBJ2-1|many|TRBV12-3/TRBV12-4|.
CASSLEWRNEQFF
TGTGCCAGCAGTTTAGAGTGGAGGAATGAGCAGTTCTTC
>TRBJ2-1|.|TRBV10-2|TRBD2
CASRLAGVPNEQFF
TGCGCCAGCAGACTAGCGGGGGTCCCCAATGAGCAGTTCTTC
>TRBJ1-1|.|TRBV7-3|TRBD1
CASSHRGTNTEAFF
TGTGCCAGCAGCCACAGGGGGACAAACACTGAAGCTTTCTTT
>TRBJ2-1|many|TRBV5-1|.
CASSLVGSSYNEQFF
TGCGCCAGCAGCTTGGTAGGGAGCTCCTACAATGAGCAGTTCTTC
>TRBJ2-2|few|TRBV6-4|.
CASSDVGGEGTGELFF
TGTGCCAGCAGTGACGTCGGGGGCGAGGGCACCGGGGAGCTGTTTTTT
>TRBJ2-1|many|TRBV5-1|.
CASSGRYNEQFF
TGCGCCAGCAGCGGGAGGTACAATGAGCAGTTCTTC
>TRBJ2-1|.|TRBV7-9|TRBD2
CASSQGLAGVFTNEQFF
TGTGCCAGCAGCCAGGGACTAGCGGGAGTATTTACGAATGAGCAGTTCTTC
>TRBJ2-5|.|TRBV5-5|.
CASSLNPATGRGETQYF
TGTGCCAGCAGCTTGAATCCAGCGACGGGAAGGGGAGAGACCCAGTACTTC
>TRBJ2-5|few|TRBV5-1|.
CASSLAETLETQYF
TGCGCCAGCAGCTTGGCGGAGACTCTGGAGACCCAGTACTTC
>TRBJ2-1|.|TRBV7-2|TRBD1
CASSLPGQGRPGDNEQFF
TGTGCCAGCAGCTTACCGGGACAGGGCCGACCTGGGGACAATGAGCAGTTCTTC
>TRBJ1-2|.|TRBV5-1|TRBD1
CASSSRTGGRGYTF
TGCGCCAGCAGCTCAAGGACAGGGGGAAGGGGCTACACCTTC
>TRBJ1-3|many|TRBV28|TRBD1
CASSSRRDRVETIYF
TGTGCCAGCAGTTCCCGCCGGGACAGGGTTGAGACCATATATTTT
>TRBJ2-7|few|TRBV7-9|.
CASSFASREQYF
TGTGCCAGCAGCTTTGCTTCTCGCGAGCAGTACTTC
>TRBJ2-4|few|TRBV29-1|.
CSDLGTRDSVGNIQYF
TGCAGCGACCTAGGGACTAGGGACAGCGTCGGGAACATTCAGTACTTC
>TRBJ1-5|.|TRBV7-9|TRBD1
CASSLDRGDQPQHF
TGTGCCAGCAGCTTAGACAGGGGTGACCAGCCCCAGCATTTT
>TRBJ2-7|once|TRBV29-1|.
CSVEDSLPGRGYEQYF
TGCAGCGTTGAAGATAGTCTCCCGGGTAGGGGCTACGAGCAGTACTTC
>TRBJ2-1|.|TRBV5-1|TRBD2
CASSVTGTSRFDEQFF
TGCGCCAGCAGCGTAACCGGGACTAGTAGATTCGATGAGCAGTTCTTC
>TRBJ2-7|.|TRBV5-1|.
CASSLDTVGQYF
TGCGCCAGCAGCCTGGACACCGTAGGGCAGTACTTC
>TRBJ1-5|.|TRBV5-8|.
CAAGEGFNQPQHF
TGTGCCGCGGGAGAAGGTTTCAATCAGCCCCAGCATTTT
>TRBJ2-1|few|TRBV27|.
CASSSRSGLSYNEQFF
TGTGCCAGCAGTTCTCGTAGCGGACTCTCCTACAATGAGCAGTTCTTC
>TRBJ2-5|few|TRBV9|.
CASTAGPLTIETQYF
TGTGCCAGCACCGCGGGCCCCCTGACGATAGAGACCCAGTACTTC
>TRBJ2-5|few|TRBV27|TRBD2
CASSLPTSGPLNF
TGTGCCAGCAGTCTCCCGACTAGCGGGCCACTGAACTTC
>TRBJ1-1|few|TRBV27|.
CASSRDALGNTEAFF
TGTGCCAGCAGTAGGGACGCCCTTGGGAACACTGAAGCTTTCTTT
>TRBJ2-7|few|TRBV7-9|TRBD2
CASSKTSVNEQYF
TGTGCCAGCAGCAAGACTAGCGTCAACGAGCAGTACTTC
>TRBJ2-2|few|TRBV4-1|TRBD1
CASSQVTGDTGELFF
TGCGCCAGCAGCCAAGTGACAGGGGACACCGGGGAGCTGTTTTTT
>TRBJ2-2|.|TRBV25-1|TRBD2
CASSEPTSGPNTGELFF
TGTGCCAGCAGTGAACCCACTAGCGGCCCGAACACCGGGGAGCTGTTTTTT
>TRBJ2-1|.|TRBV7-9|.
CASSWRDPYNEQFF
TGTGCCAGCAGCTGGAGAGACCCCTACAATGAGCAGTTCTTC
>TRBJ1-2|few|TRBV5-1|.
CASSFDAGGLVLNYGYTF
TGCGCCAGCAGCTTCGATGCTGGGGGATTAGTTCTTAACTATGGCTACACCTTC
>TRBJ1-4|.|TRBV12-3/TRBV12-4|.
CASGRRSVWGEKLFF
TGTGCCAGCGGCCGGCGGTCGGTTTGGGGCGAAAAACTGTTTTTT
>TRBJ2-7|.|TRBV4-1|TRBD2
CASSRVLAGDEQYF
TGCGCCAGCAGCCGCGTCTTGGCGGGGGACGAGCAGTACTTC
>TRBJ2-5|.|TRBV7-7|.
CASSPGRQQETQYF
TGTGCCAGCAGCCCCGGCCGGCAGCAAGAGACCCAGTACTTC
>TRBJ2-5|few|TRBV10-3|TRBD2
CAISESLAGGPEETQYF
TGTGCCATCAGTGAGTCTCTAGCGGGAGGGCCGGAGGAGACCCAGTACTTC
>TRBJ2-7|few|TRBV4-1|TRBD2
CASSQVPREGYEQYF
TGCGCCAGCAGCCAAGTTCCGCGGGAGGGCTACGAGCAGTACTTC
>TRBJ2-7|many|TRBV5-1|TRBD1
CASSLVAGTGVYEQYF
TGCGCCAGCAGCTTGGTTGCCGGGACAGGGGTCTACGAGCAGTACTTC
>TRBJ2-2|.|TRBV25-1|.
CASSEYDNAGTGELFF
TGTGCCAGCAGTGAATACGATAATGCAGGGACCGGGGAGCTGTTTTTT
>TRBJ2-7|.|TRBV7-9|TRBD2
CASSPIGAGGSYEQYF
TGTGCCAGCAGCCCCATCGGGGCGGGAGGCTCCTACGAGCAGTACTTC
>TRBJ2-1|.|TRBV7-3|.
CASSPAIGAANEQFF
TGTGCCAGCAGCCCCGCTATTGGGGCCGCCAATGAGCAGTTCTTC
>TRBJ2-7|.|TRBV13|.
CASSFGGQMGEQYF
TGTGCCAGCAGCTTCGGTGGACAGATGGGCGAGCAGTACTTC
>TRBJ1-2|many|TRBV4-1|.
CASSPDGYGYTF
TGCGCCAGCAGCCCGGATGGCTATGGCTACACCTTC
>TRBJ2-1|.|TRBV27|.
CASGDVYNEQFF
TGTGCCAGCGGTGATGTCTACAATGAGCAGTTCTTC
>TRBJ2-7|few|TRBV27|.
CATPGPGAEQYF
TGTGCCACCCCAGGGCCAGGGGCCGAGCAGTACTTC
>TRBJ2-7|few|TRBV15|.
CATSRGRGSRSYEQYF
TGTGCCACCAGCAGGGGCCGGGGGAGCCGTTCCTACGAGCAGTACTTC
>TRBJ2-6|.|TRBV5-1|.
CASSFRDIVFPANVLTF
TGCGCCAGCAGCTTCCGGGACATCGTCTTCCCGGCCAACGTCCTGACTTTC
>TRBJ1-1|few|TRBV29-1|TRBD1
CSVEDPGGVDTEAFF
TGCAGCGTTGAAGACCCAGGGGGAGTGGACACTGAAGCTTTCTTT
>TRBJ2-1|few|TRBV7-9|TRBD2
CASSSRRGSYEQFF
TGTGCCAGCAGCTCCCGGCGCGGGAGCTATGAGCAGTTCTTC